This TCR beta chain emerged from a study of blood T cells in healthy people across ages. Using a J-beta primer mix together with a sample-barcoded 5' primer, a second PCR was run for roughly 7 to 11 cycles. TCRdb independently ran MiXCR on the 5' RACE reads; one entry per CDR3 protein. The sample gives approximately 1,100,000 distinct CDR3 sequences, 45% of which show up once; approximately 17% is in the top ten. V trimming: 6 bases; J trimming: 0 bases; junction bases outside the gene matches: 9. This CDR3 has 18 residues. Germline lookup yields CDR1 SGHAT and CDR2 FQNNGV. What was sequenced was blood. The sequence was obtained from a woman aged 55-75 years in good health. V is TRBV11-2 and J is TRBJ2-3; 13 nucleotides line up with TRBD2. The CDR3 spells CASSYTGTSGMSTDTQYF. CDR3 coding DNA: TGTGCCAGCAGTTATACCGGGACTAGCGGGATGAGCACAGATACGCAGTATTTT.